Listed below are T cell receptor beta chains from one sample, sequenced in a study of blood T cells in healthy people across ages. TCRdb redid the calling of the 5' RACE reads with MiXCR, one entry per CDR3 protein. The sample contains approximately 960,000 distinct CDR3 sequences, almost 30% of which appear only once. This sample was shared with a second study, whose subject was T cells of mothers and their children.

Sequenced: blood. The source of these receptors is a woman in her thirties or forties in good health. CDR3s include the opening cysteine and the closing phenylalanine or tryptophan. The D gene is left open where the match is weak. Clone size, where shown, is once, few, many, or a class for clones that have expanded.

v_call	d_call	clone_size	j_call	cdr3_aa	cdr3_nt
TRBV29-1	.	.	TRBJ2-5	CSAIQGSFQETQYF	TGCAGCGCTATACAGGGATCGTTCCAAGAGACCCAGTACTTC
TRBV5-1	.	.	TRBJ2-3	CASSGRGQLTDTQYF	TGCGCCAGCAGCGGGAGGGGGCAGCTCACAGATACGCAGTATTTT
TRBV7-6	TRBD1	.	TRBJ2-1	CASSSLGQGKDTEQFF	TGTGCCAGCAGCTCCCTTGGACAGGGAAAGGACACTGAGCAGTTCTTC
TRBV3-1	.	.	TRBJ2-2	CASSQESIRPNTGELFF	TGTGCCAGCAGCCAAGAGAGCATCCGACCGAACACCGGGGAGCTGTTTTTT
TRBV5-5	TRBD2	.	TRBJ2-7	CASTPGTSGGDYEQYF	TGTGCCAGCACCCCGGGGACTAGCGGGGGGGACTACGAGCAGTACTTC
TRBV5-1	.	.	TRBJ1-1	CASSLSGNEAFF	TGCGCCAGCAGCTTGTCAGGGAATGAAGCTTTCTTT
TRBV12-3/TRBV12-4	.	many	TRBJ1-4	CASSSGGGAEKLFF	TGTGCCAGCAGTTCCGGGGGAGGGGCTGAAAAACTGTTTTTT
TRBV5-1	TRBD1	.	TRBJ1-2	CASSFSGTDFDGYTF	TGCGCCAGCAGCTTCTCCGGGACAGACTTCGATGGCTACACCTTC
TRBV9	.	few	TRBJ1-1	CASSPTGSEAFF	TGTGCCAGCAGCCCGACAGGTTCTGAAGCTTTCTTT
TRBV5-5	.	few	TRBJ1-6	CASSFIQGSLNSPLHF	TGTGCCAGCAGCTTTATACAGGGTAGTTTGAATTCACCCCTCCACTTT
TRBV4-3	TRBD1	few	TRBJ2-1	CASSPGTGYEQFF	TGCGCCAGCAGCCCCGGGACAGGGTATGAGCAGTTCTTC
TRBV15	.	.	TRBJ1-2	CATSAGQIAYGYTF	TGTGCCACCAGCGCAGGACAGATCGCCTATGGCTACACCTTC
TRBV27	TRBD2	many	TRBJ2-7	CASTPGGSPTKQYF	TGTGCCAGCACCCCGGGGGGTTCCCCTACAAAGCAGTACTTC
TRBV7-8	.	few	TRBJ2-3	CASSQSRGATFQRTDTQYF	TGTGCCAGCAGCCAGAGCCGGGGGGCCACCTTCCAGCGCACAGATACGCAGTATTTT
TRBV6-2/TRBV6-3	TRBD1	.	TRBJ2-5	CASVPGQGQETQYF	TGTGCCAGCGTCCCGGGACAGGGGCAAGAGACCCAGTACTTC
TRBV20-1	.	.	TRBJ1-2	CSAGIPKANYGYTF	TGCAGTGCTGGAATTCCCAAGGCAAACTATGGCTACACCTTC
TRBV7-2	TRBD1	many	TRBJ2-5	CASTPGDRHQETQYF	TGTGCCAGCACCCCCGGGGACAGGCACCAAGAGACCCAGTACTTC
TRBV7-8	TRBD1	many	TRBJ1-6	CASSSTGNNSPLHF	TGTGCCAGCAGCTCGACAGGGAATAATTCACCCCTCCACTTT
TRBV6-6	TRBD1	few	TRBJ2-5	CASSYLTGVVQETQYF	TGTGCCAGCAGTTACCTGACAGGGGTGGTCCAAGAGACCCAGTACTTC
TRBV12-3/TRBV12-4	TRBD2	many	TRBJ2-1	CASRPGTSGGLDNEQFF	TGTGCCAGCAGACCCGGGACTAGCGGGGGTCTCGACAATGAGCAGTTCTTC
TRBV6-1	TRBD2	many	TRBJ2-1	CASSPGLAPSEQFF	TGTGCCAGCAGTCCCGGACTAGCCCCAAGCGAGCAGTTCTTC
TRBV20-1	.	.	TRBJ2-5	CSARPLGGFQETQYF	TGCAGTGCTAGACCCCTAGGGGGGTTCCAAGAGACCCAGTACTTC
TRBV5-1	.	few	TRBJ1-4	CASSGGRATNEKLFF	TGCGCCAGCAGCGGGGGACGGGCAACTAATGAAAAACTGTTTTTT
TRBV7-2	.	few	TRBJ2-3	CASSLPSRSRYF	TGTGCCAGCAGCTTACCTAGCCGCTCGCGGTATTTT
TRBV10-3	TRBD1	many	TRBJ2-3	CAISDPGQGIDTQYF	TGTGCCATCAGTGACCCAGGACAGGGGATAGATACGCAGTATTTT
TRBV10-3	.	.	TRBJ2-7	CAIRAGNNEQYF	TGTGCCATCAGAGCAGGCAACAATGAGCAGTACTTC
TRBV6-1	.	.	TRBJ2-7	CASSEQGGRLYEQYF	TGTGCCAGCAGTGAACAAGGTGGCAGACTCTACGAGCAGTACTTC
TRBV10-3	.	few	TRBJ1-1	CAISGSGGAEVGTEAFF	TGTGCCATCAGTGGAAGTGGAGGGGCAGAGGTGGGCACTGAAGCTTTCTTT
TRBV7-9	TRBD2	.	TRBJ2-3	CASSYGTSGGFRPDTQYF	TGTGCCAGCAGCTACGGGACTAGCGGGGGGTTTCGCCCAGATACGCAGTATTTT
TRBV20-1	.	many	TRBJ2-3	CSASLPPGTGEWTDTQYF	TGCAGTGCTAGCCTCCCCCCCGGGACTGGGGAATGGACAGATACGCAGTATTTT
TRBV28	TRBD1	few	TRBJ1-2	CASRRDSSYGYTF	TGTGCCAGCAGACGGGACAGCTCCTATGGCTACACCTTC
TRBV28	.	.	TRBJ1-2	CASSYSGYGCTF	TGTGCCAGCAGTTATAGCGGCTATGGCTGCACCTTC
TRBV5-5	TRBD1	few	TRBJ2-4	CASSLALRGQDIQYF	TGTGCCAGCAGCTTGGCGTTAAGGGGGCAGGACATTCAGTACTTC
TRBV13	.	.	TRBJ2-3	CASSSYNQARGSTDTQYF	TGTGCCAGCAGCTCTTACAACCAGGCCAGGGGAAGCACAGATACGCAGTATTTT
TRBV19	.	.	TRBJ1-5	CASMTRGLNQPQHF	TGTGCCAGCATGACCAGGGGTCTCAATCAGCCCCAGCATTTT
TRBV11-1	.	once	TRBJ2-5	CAGSLGGPTETQYF	TGTGCCGGCAGCTTAGGGGGACCAACAGAGACCCAGTACTTC
TRBV9	TRBD1	few	TRBJ1-4	CASSVAPGQGNEKLFF	TGTGCCAGCAGCGTAGCGCCGGGACAGGGGAATGAAAAACTGTTTTTT
TRBV3-1	TRBD2	.	TRBJ2-3	CASSQGPSGGVNTQYF	TGTGCCAGCAGCCAAGGCCCTAGCGGGGGTGTGAATACGCAGTATTTT
TRBV19	TRBD1	.	TRBJ2-7	CASSTGDSAYEQYF	TGTGCCAGTAGTACAGGGGACAGCGCCTACGAGCAGTACTTC
TRBV7-2	.	.	TRBJ2-5	CASSSTLPPETQYF	TGTGCCAGCAGCTCCACTCTCCCCCCAGAGACCCAGTACTTC
TRBV28	.	.	TRBJ1-1	CASSLAVQGVNTEAFF	TGTGCCAGCAGTTTAGCAGTACAGGGCGTGAACACTGAAGCTTTCTTT
TRBV3-1	.	.	TRBJ2-4	CASSQEGTLAKNIQYF	TGTGCCAGCAGCCAAGAGGGAACATTAGCCAAAAACATTCAGTACTTC
TRBV4-3	.	.	TRBJ1-5	CASSQALYQPQHF	TGCGCCAGCAGCCAAGCGCTGTATCAGCCCCAGCATTTT
TRBV14	.	many	TRBJ2-5	CASSHRRRQETQYF	TGTGCCAGCAGCCATCGTCGCAGGCAAGAGACCCAGTACTTC
TRBV6-5	.	.	TRBJ1-1	CASSPPGSRSTEAFF	TGTGCCAGCAGTCCCCCGGGCAGCCGAAGCACTGAAGCTTTCTTT
TRBV20-1	.	many	TRBJ1-1	CSADSTRNTEAFF	TGCAGTGCCGATTCTACACGGAACACTGAAGCTTTCTTT
TRBV11-1	TRBD1	few	TRBJ1-1	CASSKQGAMNTEAFF	TGTGCCAGCAGCAAACAGGGGGCCATGAACACTGAAGCTTTCTTT
TRBV11-2	.	few	TRBJ2-3	CASSDTSGSDTQYF	TGTGCCAGCAGCGACACATCAGGGTCCGATACGCAGTATTTT
TRBV6-5	TRBD1	many	TRBJ2-7	CASSYSWTGGWEQYF	TGTGCCAGCAGTTACTCGTGGACAGGGGGTTGGGAGCAGTACTTC
TRBV2	.	.	TRBJ1-2	CASSEGWGTNYGYTF	TGTGCCAGCAGTGAAGGATGGGGGACAAACTATGGCTACACCTTC
TRBV12-3/TRBV12-4	.	.	TRBJ1-5	CASGWGDNQPQHF	TGTGCCAGCGGCTGGGGGGACAATCAGCCCCAGCATTTT
TRBV20-1	.	few	TRBJ1-5	CSARAGNSNQPQHF	TGCAGTGCTAGAGCAGGGAATAGCAATCAGCCCCAGCATTTT
TRBV20-1	TRBD1	few	TRBJ1-5	CSATPGTGGNQPQHF	TGCAGTGCTACCCCCGGGACAGGGGGCAATCAGCCCCAGCATTTT
TRBV29-1	.	many	TRBJ2-3	CSVGMGYTRHTDTQYF	TGCAGCGTGGGCATGGGTTACACCCGACACACAGATACGCAGTATTTT
TRBV4-1	.	.	TRBJ1-5	CASSRTQGSIQPQHF	TGCGCCAGCAGCCGAACACAGGGTTCTATTCAGCCCCAGCATTTT
TRBV5-1	.	.	TRBJ1-1	CASSGGEPNMNTEAFF	TGCGCCAGCAGCGGCGGGGAGCCTAACATGAACACTGAAGCTTTCTTT
TRBV20-1	.	many	TRBJ2-1	CSADVLTESSYNEQFF	TGCAGTGCTGATGTTCTGACCGAGAGCTCCTACAATGAGCAGTTCTTC